This T cell receptor beta chain was observed in a study of cytomegalovirus exposure and HLA in healthy donors. General observations from the study: Sequencing likely caused a cluster of highly shared sequence variants. A classifier reportedly called cytomegalovirus status with high sensitivity and specificity.

This clone was recorded a few times. Its antigen is not identified. The PCR had 60 Vbeta and 13 Jbeta primers. Here immunoSEQ multiplex PCR was the method, and the copy in TCRdb shows in-frame clones only, minus some. The sample contains around 130,000 clones, around 9% of which appear only once. This clonotype was sampled from a man aged 40-55 years in good health and CMV-seronegative. Input material: PBMCs.

This chain's CDR3 is CASSSIDREAFF. CDR3 coding DNA: TGTGCCAGCAGCTCTATCGACAGAGAAGCTTTCTTT. The V and J genes are TRBV11-2 and TRBJ1-1; D is perhaps TRBD1 (5 bases). CDR3 length: 12 amino acids. Germline CDR1 is SGHAT and CDR2 is FQNNGV. V was cut by 4 bases and J by 8 bases, with 11 bases left in between.